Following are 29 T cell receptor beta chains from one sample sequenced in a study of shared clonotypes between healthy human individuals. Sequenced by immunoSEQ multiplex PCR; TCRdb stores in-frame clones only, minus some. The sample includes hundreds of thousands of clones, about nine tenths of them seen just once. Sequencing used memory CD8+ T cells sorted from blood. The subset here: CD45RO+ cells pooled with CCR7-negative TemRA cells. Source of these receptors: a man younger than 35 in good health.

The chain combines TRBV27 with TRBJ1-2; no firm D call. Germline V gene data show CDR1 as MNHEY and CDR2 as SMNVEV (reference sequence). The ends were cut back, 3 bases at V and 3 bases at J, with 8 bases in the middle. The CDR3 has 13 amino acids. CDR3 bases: TGTGCCAGCAGTTTTGGCACTTACTATGGCTACACCTTC. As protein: CASSFGTYYGYTF.

In nucleotides, the CDR3 is TGTGCCAGCAGCTTTTACCCCCCCGGGCTAGCGGAGGGAAACACCGGGGAGCTGTTTTTT. Translation: CASSFYPPGLAEGNTGELFF. V gene TRBV13 combines with J gene TRBJ2-2, with 7 nucleotides matching TRBD2. Germline V lookup: CDR1 PRHDT, CDR2 FYEKMQ (reference sequence). The CDR3 has 20 residues. J lost 2 bases, V lost 3 bases, and 18 bases had no gene match.

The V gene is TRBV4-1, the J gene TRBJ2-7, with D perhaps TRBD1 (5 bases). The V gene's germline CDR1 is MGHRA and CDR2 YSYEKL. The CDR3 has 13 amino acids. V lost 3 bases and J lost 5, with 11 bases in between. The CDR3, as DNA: TGCGCCAGCAGCCACTTAGACAGCAACGAGCAGTACTTC. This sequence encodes CASSHLDSNEQYF.

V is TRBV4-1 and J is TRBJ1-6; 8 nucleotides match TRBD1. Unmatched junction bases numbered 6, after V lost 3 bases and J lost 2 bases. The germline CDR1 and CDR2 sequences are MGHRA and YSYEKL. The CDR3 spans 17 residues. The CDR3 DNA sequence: TGCGCCAGCAGCCAGGGGTGGACAGGGCCCTATAATTCACCCCTCCACTTT. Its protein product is CASSQGWTGPYNSPLHF.

CDR3 coding DNA: TGTGCCAGCAGCTTTTCCTCTAGCGGGCGGGATACGCAGTATTTT. Amino acid sequence: CASSFSSSGRDTQYF. The chain joins TRBV7-9 to TRBJ2-3; 8 bases match TRBD2. This CDR3 spans 15 amino acids. Germline trimming cut 3 bases from V and 6 bases from J; bases unmatched to any gene: 8. Germline CDR1 and CDR2: SEHNR and FQNEAQ (reference sequence).

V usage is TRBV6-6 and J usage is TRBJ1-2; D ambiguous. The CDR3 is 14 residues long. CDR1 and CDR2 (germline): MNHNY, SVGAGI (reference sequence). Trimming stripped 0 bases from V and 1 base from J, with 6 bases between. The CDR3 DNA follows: TGTGCCAGCAGTTACTCGGTAATTAACTATGGCTACACCTTC. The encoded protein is CASSYSVINYGYTF.

CDR3 nucleotide sequence: TGTGCCAGCACGGCTGGGGCCAACGTCCTGACTTTC. It specifies CASTAGANVLTF. The chain has TRBV28 and TRBJ2-6; D is unresolved. Germline CDR1 is MDHEN and CDR2 is SYDVKM. Trimming removed 7 bases at V and 2 bases at J, with 3 bases between. The CDR3 loop spans 12 amino acids. Combining the CDR3 with reference TRBV28 and TRBJ2-6 gives the whole variable domain DVKVTQSSRYLVKRTGEKVFLECVQDMDHENMFWYRQDPGLGLRLIYFSYDVKMKEKGDIPEGYSVSREKKERFSLILESASTNQTSMYLCASTAGANVLTFGAGSRLTVL.

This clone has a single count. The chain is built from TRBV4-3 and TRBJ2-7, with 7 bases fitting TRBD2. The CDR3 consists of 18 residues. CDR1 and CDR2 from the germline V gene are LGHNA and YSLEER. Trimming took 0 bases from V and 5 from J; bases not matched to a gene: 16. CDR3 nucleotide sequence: TGCGCCAGCAGCCAAGAAAGAAGTGAGCGGGAAGAGGACGACGAGCAGTACTTC. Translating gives CASSQERSEREEDDEQYF.

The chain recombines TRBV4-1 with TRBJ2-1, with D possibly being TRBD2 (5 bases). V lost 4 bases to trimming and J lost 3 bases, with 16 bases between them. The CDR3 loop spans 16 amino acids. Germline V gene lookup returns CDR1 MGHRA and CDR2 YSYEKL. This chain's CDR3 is CASSRSEDWRYNEQFF. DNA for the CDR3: TGCGCCAGCAGCCGTTCCGAGGACTGGCGCTACAATGAGCAGTTCTTC.

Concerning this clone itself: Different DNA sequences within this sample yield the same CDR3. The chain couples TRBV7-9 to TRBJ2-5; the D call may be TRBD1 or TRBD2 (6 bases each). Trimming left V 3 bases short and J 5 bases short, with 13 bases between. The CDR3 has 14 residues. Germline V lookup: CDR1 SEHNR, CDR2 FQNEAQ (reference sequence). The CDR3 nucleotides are TGTGCCAGCAGCTTGGCCGGGGGCCAGGAGACCCAGTACTTC. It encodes CASSLAGGQETQYF.

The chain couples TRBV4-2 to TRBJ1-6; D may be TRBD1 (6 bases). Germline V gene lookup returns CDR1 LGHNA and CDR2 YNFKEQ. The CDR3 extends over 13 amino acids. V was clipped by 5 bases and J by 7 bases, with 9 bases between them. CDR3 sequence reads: CASSYQGNSPLHF. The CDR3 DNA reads TGTGCCAGCAGCTACCAGGGGAATTCACCCCTCCACTTT.

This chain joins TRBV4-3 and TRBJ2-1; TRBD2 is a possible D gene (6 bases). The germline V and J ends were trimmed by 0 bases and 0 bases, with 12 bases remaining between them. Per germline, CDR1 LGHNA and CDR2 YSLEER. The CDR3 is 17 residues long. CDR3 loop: CASSQEFLAHSYNEQFF. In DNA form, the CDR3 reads TGCGCCAGCAGCCAAGAGTTCCTAGCGCACTCCTACAATGAGCAGTTCTTC.

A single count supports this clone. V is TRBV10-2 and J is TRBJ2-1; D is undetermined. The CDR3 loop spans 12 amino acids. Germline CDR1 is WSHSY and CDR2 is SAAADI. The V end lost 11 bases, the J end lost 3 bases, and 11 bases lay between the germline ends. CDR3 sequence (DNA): TGCGCCCTACACACGGGCTACAATGAGCAGTTCTTC. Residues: CALHTGYNEQFF.

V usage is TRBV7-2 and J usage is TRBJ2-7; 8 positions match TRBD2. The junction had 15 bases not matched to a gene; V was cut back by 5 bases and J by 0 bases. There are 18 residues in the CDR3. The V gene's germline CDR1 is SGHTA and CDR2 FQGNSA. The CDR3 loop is CASSPQRGMGSTSYEQYF. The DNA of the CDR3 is TGTGCCAGCAGCCCCCAGCGGGGGATGGGGTCTACCTCCTACGAGCAGTACTTC.

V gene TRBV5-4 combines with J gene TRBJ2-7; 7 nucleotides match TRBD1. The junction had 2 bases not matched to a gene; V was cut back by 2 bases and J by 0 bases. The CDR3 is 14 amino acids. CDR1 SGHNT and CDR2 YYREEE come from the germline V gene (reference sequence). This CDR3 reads CASSLGQVSYEQYF. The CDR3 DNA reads TGTGCCAGCAGCTTAGGACAGGTCTCCTACGAGCAGTACTTC.

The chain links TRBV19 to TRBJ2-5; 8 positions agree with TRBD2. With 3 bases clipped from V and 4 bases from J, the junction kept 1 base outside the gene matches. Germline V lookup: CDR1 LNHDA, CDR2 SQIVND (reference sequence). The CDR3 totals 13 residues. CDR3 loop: CASSIGLAETQYF. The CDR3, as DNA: TGTGCCAGTAGTATCGGACTAGCAGAGACCCAGTACTTC.

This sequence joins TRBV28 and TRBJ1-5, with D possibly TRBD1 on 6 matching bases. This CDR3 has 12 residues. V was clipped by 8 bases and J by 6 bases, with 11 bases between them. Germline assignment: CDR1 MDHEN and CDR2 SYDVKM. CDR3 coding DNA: TGTGCCAGCTTAGAACAGGGTCAGCCCCAGCATTTT. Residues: CASLEQGQPQHF. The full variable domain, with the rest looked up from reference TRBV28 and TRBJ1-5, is DVKVTQSSRYLVKRTGEKVFLECVQDMDHENMFWYRQDPGLGLRLIYFSYDVKMKEKGDIPEGYSVSREKKERFSLILESASTNQTSMYLCASLEQGQPQHFGDGTRLSIL.

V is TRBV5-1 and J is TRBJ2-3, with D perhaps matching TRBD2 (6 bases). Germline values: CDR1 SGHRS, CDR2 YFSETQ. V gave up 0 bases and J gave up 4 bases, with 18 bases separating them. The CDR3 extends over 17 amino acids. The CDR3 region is CASSLDPGGGMADTQYF. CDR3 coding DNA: TGCGCCAGCAGCTTGGATCCCGGCGGAGGGATGGCAGATACGCAGTATTTT. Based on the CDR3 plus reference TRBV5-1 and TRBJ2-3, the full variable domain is KAGVTQTPRYLIKTRGQQVTLSCSPISGHRSVSWYQQTPGQGLQFLFEYFSETQRNKGNFPGRFSGRQFSNSRSEMNVSTLELGDSALYLCASSLDPGGGMADTQYFGPGTRLTVL.

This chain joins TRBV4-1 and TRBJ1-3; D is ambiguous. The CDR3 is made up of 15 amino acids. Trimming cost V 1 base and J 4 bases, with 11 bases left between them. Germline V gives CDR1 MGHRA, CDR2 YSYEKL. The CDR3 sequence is CASSQAIPGGNTIYF. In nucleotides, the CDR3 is TGCGCCAGCAGCCAAGCCATCCCCGGGGGAAACACCATATATTTT.

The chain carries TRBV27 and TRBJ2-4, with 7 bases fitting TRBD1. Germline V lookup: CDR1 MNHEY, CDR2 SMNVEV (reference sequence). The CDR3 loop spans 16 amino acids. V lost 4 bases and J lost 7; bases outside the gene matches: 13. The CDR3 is CASSSSSGVRGNIQYF. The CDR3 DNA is TGTGCCAGCAGTTCCTCTTCTGGGGTCAGGGGGAACATTCAGTACTTC.

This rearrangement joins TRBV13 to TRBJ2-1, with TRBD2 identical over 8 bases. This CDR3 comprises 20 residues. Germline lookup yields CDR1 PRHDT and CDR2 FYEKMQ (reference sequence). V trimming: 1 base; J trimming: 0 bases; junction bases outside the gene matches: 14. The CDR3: CASSLVAPTSESSSYNEQFF. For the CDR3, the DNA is TGTGCCAGCAGCTTAGTGGCTCCGACTAGCGAGTCAAGCTCCTACAATGAGCAGTTCTTC.

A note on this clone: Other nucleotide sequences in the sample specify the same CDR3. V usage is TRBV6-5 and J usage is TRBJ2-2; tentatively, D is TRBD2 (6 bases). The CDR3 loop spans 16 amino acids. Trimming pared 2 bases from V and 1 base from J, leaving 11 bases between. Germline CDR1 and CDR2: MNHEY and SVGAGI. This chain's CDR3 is CASSYDAGGNTGELFF. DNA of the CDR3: TGTGCCAGCAGTTACGATGCCGGGGGGAACACCGGGGAGCTGTTTTTT.

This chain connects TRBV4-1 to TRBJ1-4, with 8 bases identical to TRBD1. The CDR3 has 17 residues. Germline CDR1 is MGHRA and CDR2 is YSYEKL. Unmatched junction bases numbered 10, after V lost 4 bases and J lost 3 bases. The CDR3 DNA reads TGCGCCAGCAGCCCTGGACAGGGATTAGCACCTAATGAAAAACTGTTTTTT. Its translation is CASSPGQGLAPNEKLFF.

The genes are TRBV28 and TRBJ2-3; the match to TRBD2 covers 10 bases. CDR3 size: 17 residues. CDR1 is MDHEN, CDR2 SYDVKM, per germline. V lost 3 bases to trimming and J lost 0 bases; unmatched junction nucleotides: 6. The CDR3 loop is CASSLGLAGASTDTQYF. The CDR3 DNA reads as TGTGCCAGCAGTTTGGGGCTAGCGGGGGCTAGCACAGATACGCAGTATTTT.

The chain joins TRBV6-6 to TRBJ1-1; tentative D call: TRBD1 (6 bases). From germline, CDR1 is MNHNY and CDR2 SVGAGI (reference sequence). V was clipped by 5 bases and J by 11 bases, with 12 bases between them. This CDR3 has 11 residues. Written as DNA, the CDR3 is TGTGCCAGCAGTGAGGGGGGAGAGGCTTTCTTT. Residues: CASSEGGEAFF.

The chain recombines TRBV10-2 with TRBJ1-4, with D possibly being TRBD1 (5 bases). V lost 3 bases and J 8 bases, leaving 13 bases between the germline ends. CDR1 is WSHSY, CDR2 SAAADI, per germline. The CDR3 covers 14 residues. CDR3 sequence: CASSDLGVGEKLFF. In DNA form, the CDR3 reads TGCGCCAGCAGTGATTTAGGGGTTGGCGAAAAACTGTTTTTT.

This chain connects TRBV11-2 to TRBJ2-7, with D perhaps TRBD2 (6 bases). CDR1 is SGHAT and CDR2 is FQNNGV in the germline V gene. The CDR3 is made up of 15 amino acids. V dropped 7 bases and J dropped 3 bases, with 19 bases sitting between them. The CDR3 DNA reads TGTGCCAGCACCCTGGGGGGTGGGGGGATCTACGAGCAGTACTTC. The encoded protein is CASTLGGGGIYEQYF.

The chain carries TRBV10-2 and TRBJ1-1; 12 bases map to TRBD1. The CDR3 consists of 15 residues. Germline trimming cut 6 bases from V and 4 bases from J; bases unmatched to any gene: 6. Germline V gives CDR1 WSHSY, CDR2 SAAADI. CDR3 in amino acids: CASRPGQGAGTEAFF. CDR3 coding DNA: TGCGCCAGCAGGCCGGGACAGGGGGCGGGCACTGAAGCTTTCTTT.

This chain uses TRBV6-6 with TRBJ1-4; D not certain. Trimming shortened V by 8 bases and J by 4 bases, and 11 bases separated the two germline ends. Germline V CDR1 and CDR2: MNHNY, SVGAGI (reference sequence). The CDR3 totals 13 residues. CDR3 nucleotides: TGTGCCAGCTGCGTGGGGATTAATGAAAAACTGTTTTTT. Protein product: CASCVGINEKLFF.